The 25 T cell receptor beta chains below come from one sample, sequenced in a study of T-cell memory formation after mild COVID-19. TCRdb redid the calling of the 5' RACE reads with MiXCR, one entry per CDR3 protein. The table records fewer than 550,000 distinct CDR3 sequences, over 15% of them present only once. The specimen was PBMCs or a T cell subset sorted from them (not recorded which). Receptors originate from an adult woman who had mild COVID-19 (a few samples of this study predate the infection). Cell type and time point are not known.

In this sample, this clonotype turned up once. Mismatch with germline at one junction end may stem from a read error. The chain couples TRBV5-4 to TRBJ2-5; no reliable D call. The CDR3 is 13 residues long. Germline V gives CDR1 SGHNT, CDR2 YYREEE (reference sequence). DNA of the CDR3: TGTGCCAGCAGCTTGCACGGATCTGAGACCAAGTACTTC. This translates into CASSLHGSETKYF.

For the CDR3, the DNA is TGTGCCATCAGTGAGTCGGCGGGAGTTACAGATACGCAGTATTTT. Translating gives CAISESAGVTDTQYF. The chain recombines TRBV10-3 with TRBJ2-3; the match to TRBD2 covers 7 bases. There are 15 residues in the CDR3. Germline V gene data show CDR1 as ENHRY and CDR2 as SYGVKD. Trimming at V came to 0 bases and at J to 3 bases, leaving 3 bases not matched to a gene.

There are a few counts of this clonotype. The J gene is TRBJ2-2, the V gene TRBV6-5, with D maybe TRBD1 (6 bases). The CDR3 loop spans 15 amino acids. V lost 10 bases to trimming and J lost 4 bases, with 19 bases between them. Germline assignment: CDR1 MNHEY and CDR2 SVGAGI. DNA for the CDR3: TGTGCCACTAAACCTGCGGCAGGGGCCACCGGGGAGCTGTTTTTT. It translates to CATKPAAGATGELFF.

The genes are TRBV7-9 and TRBJ1-2; unclear D gene. Germline CDR1 reads SEHNR; CDR2 reads FQNEAQ (reference sequence). CDR3 length equals 14 residues. The V gene lost 2 bases and the J gene lost 2 bases, with 9 bases spanning the gap. This chain's CDR3 is CASSLSGTNYGYTF. CDR3 nucleotide sequence: TGTGCCAGCAGCTTAAGCGGCACAAACTATGGCTACACCTTC.

This clonotype has just a few counts. The chain couples TRBV18 to TRBJ2-1, with 11 positions matching TRBD2. The ends lost 5 bases at V and 0 bases at J; junction bases unmatched: 9. The germline CDR1 and CDR2 sequences are KGHSH and LQKENI. The CDR3 contains 18 residues. This chain's CDR3 is CASSATGTSGRSYNEQFF. CDR3 coding DNA: TGTGCCAGCTCAGCGACCGGGACTAGCGGCCGCTCCTACAATGAGCAGTTCTTC.

The CDR3 protein is CATSRVEWQGEREEGPEQYF. The CDR3 region has the DNA TGTGCCACCAGCAGAGTCGAATGGCAGGGGGAACGGGAAGAAGGTCCCGAGCAGTACTTC. J is TRBJ2-7 and V is TRBV15; the match to TRBD1 covers 7 bases. Germline CDR1 LNHNV, CDR2 YYDKDF (reference sequence). The CDR3 loop spans 20 amino acids. V was clipped by 1 base and J by 6 bases; unmatched bases: 24.

The V and J genes are TRBV19 and TRBJ2-6; no reliable D call. Germline CDR1 LNHDA, CDR2 SQIVND (reference sequence). V was shortened by 2 bases and J by 0 bases, with 5 bases between the two germline ends. The CDR3 totals 15 residues. CDR3 loop: CASSITVSGANVLTF. The CDR3 DNA sequence: TGTGCCAGTAGTATAACGGTCTCTGGGGCCAACGTCCTGACTTTC. Complete variable domain (other parts from reference TRBV19 and TRBJ2-6): DGGITQSPKYLFRKEGQNVTLSCEQNLNHDAMYWYRQDPGQGLRLIYYSQIVNDFQKGDIAEGYSVSREKKESFPLTVTSAQKNPTAFYLCASSITVSGANVLTFGAGSRLTVL.

This clonotype was observed a handful of times. The CDR3 DNA sequence: TGTGCCAGCAGCTTAATAGCGGACAGTAGCGGGGGGGAGCAGTACTTC. Protein sequence: CASSLIADSSGGEQYF. The gene calls are TRBV7-9 and TRBJ2-7, with 10 bases lining up with TRBD2. The CDR3 is 16 amino acids. Trimming removed 2 bases from V and 7 bases from J; junction bases left unmatched: 11. Germline values: CDR1 SEHNR, CDR2 FQNEAQ (reference sequence).

This clonotype was observed once. The rearrangement links TRBV21-1 to TRBJ1-5. TRBV21-1 is a documented pseudogene. This CDR3 has 14 amino acids. The CDR3 loop reads CASSKGYSNQPQHF. The DNA for the CDR3 is TGTGCCAGCAGCAAAGGGTACAGCAATCAGCCCCAGCATTTT.

V is TRBV27 and J is TRBJ1-1; 7 nucleotides match TRBD1. The CDR3 runs 15 residues. From germline, CDR1 is MNHEY and CDR2 SMNVEV (reference sequence). Trimming took 4 bases from V and 7 from J; bases not matched to a gene: 12. CDR3 sequence (DNA): TGTGCCAGCAGTTCCATCGTTACAGGGGCGGGTGAAGCTTTCTTT. Protein sequence: CASSSIVTGAGEAFF.

CDR3 sequence (DNA): TGTGCCAGCAGTGGTGGGCTAGCGGCGTCCTACGAGCAGTACTTC. It is translated as CASSGGLAASYEQYF. The chain has TRBV12-3 or TRBV12-4 and TRBJ2-7; 7 nucleotides align to TRBD2. This CDR3 contains 15 residues. J was trimmed by 1 base and V by 5 bases; bases with no gene match: 8.

This clonotype has at least ten counts. The CDR3 here is CSARDSTGVTDTQYF. The CDR3 DNA reads as TGCAGTGCTAGAGATAGCACAGGAGTCACAGATACGCAGTATTTT. This chain links TRBV20-1 with TRBJ2-3, with D maybe TRBD1 (5 bases). The CDR3 is 15 residues long. Trimming removed 0 bases at V and 2 bases at J, with 12 bases between. Germline lookup yields CDR1 DFQATT and CDR2 SNEGSKA (reference sequence).

The V and J genes are TRBV7-9 and TRBJ2-7, with D maybe TRBD2 (5 bases). The CDR3 is made up of 12 amino acids. Deletions cut 5 bases from V and 5 bases from J, with 10 bases between. From germline, CDR1 is SEHNR and CDR2 FQNEAQ (reference sequence). The CDR3 sequence: CASSPAGDEQYF. The CDR3 DNA reads TGTGCCAGCAGCCCGGCGGGTGACGAGCAGTACTTC.

This clonotype has only a few counts. The rearrangement uses TRBV4-2 and TRBJ2-5; 9 positions agree with TRBD2. The J segment lost 3 bases and the V segment lost 0 bases, leaving 5 bases of the junction unmatched. The germline V gene encodes CDR1 LGHNA and CDR2 YNFKEQ. The CDR3 spans 16 residues. The CDR3 bases are TGTGCCAGCAGCCAAGAGGACCTAGCGGGAAAAGAGACCCAGTACTTC. Its translation: CASSQEDLAGKETQYF.

In nucleotides, the CDR3 is TGTGCCAGCAGAAACCCGGGACCTGAAGCTTTCTTT. Translated, it gives CASRNPGPEAFF. V usage is TRBV12-3 or TRBV12-4 and J usage is TRBJ1-1; tentative D call: TRBD1 (5 bases). The CDR3 sequence is 12 residues long. V lost 6 bases and J lost 6, with 11 bases in between.

The gene calls are TRBV5-1 and TRBJ2-1; 7 bases fit TRBD2. The CDR3 spans 16 residues. Per germline, CDR1 SGHRS and CDR2 YFSETQ. V lost 1 base to trimming and J lost 4 bases; unmatched junction nucleotides: 8. CDR3 in DNA: TGCGCCAGCAGCTTGTTCCCGGGGGGAGATTACAATGAGCAGTTCTTC. Amino acids: CASSLFPGGDYNEQFF.

This clonotype turned up a few times. The gene calls are TRBV27 and TRBJ2-7, with 9 positions matching TRBD2. V was pared by 6 bases and J by 3 bases, with 6 bases of the junction left unmatched. The length of the CDR3 is 14 residues. The germline gives CDR1 MNHEY, CDR2 SMNVEV (reference sequence). Written as DNA, the CDR3 is TGTGCCAGCAGCTCTAGCGGGATAGGCTACGAGCAGTACTTC. It codes for CASSSSGIGYEQYF.

This clonotype was counted at least ten times. V gene TRBV5-1 combines with J gene TRBJ1-5, with D unresolved. V lost 0 bases and J 5 bases, leaving 6 bases between the germline ends. The CDR3 is 13 amino acids. The germline gives CDR1 SGHRS, CDR2 YFSETQ. The CDR3 coding sequence is TGCGCCAGCAGCTTGGACACCGATCAGCCCCAGCATTTT. This codes for CASSLDTDQPQHF.

The chain is built from TRBV6-5 and TRBJ2-7, with D uncertain. The germline CDR1 and CDR2 sequences are MNHEY and SVGAGI. Trimming left V 5 bases short and J 4 bases short, with 15 bases between. This CDR3 has 14 residues. The CDR3, as DNA: TGTGCCAGCAGTCCAATAAAGGTGGGATACGAGCAGTACTTC. This sequence encodes CASSPIKVGYEQYF.

This clonotype was detected a few times. The V call is TRBV12-3 or TRBV12-4, the J call TRBJ2-5; perhaps TRBD1 as D (5 bases). The CDR3 length is 14 residues. Trimming removed 6 bases at V and 0 bases at J, with 11 bases between. As DNA, the CDR3 is TGTGCCAGCAGCCCTGACAGTGACCAAGAGACCCAGTACTTC. Protein sequence: CASSPDSDQETQYF.

This clonotype was counted only a few times. The chain employs TRBV9 and TRBJ2-5, with TRBD1 matching over 7 bases. This CDR3 is built from 15 residues. Germline V lookup: CDR1 SGDLS, CDR2 YYNGEE. V shed 3 bases and J 4 bases; nucleotides not matched to a gene: 9. DNA of the CDR3: TGTGCCAGCAGCGCCCACAGGGGCCTCGGAGAGACCCAGTACTTC. Translation: CASSAHRGLGETQYF.

This clonotype was counted only a few times. V and J are TRBV11-2 and TRBJ1-2; D is ambiguous. This CDR3 has 13 residues. Germline V lookup: CDR1 SGHAT, CDR2 FQNNGV. V was trimmed by 2 bases and J by 4 bases, leaving 8 bases between them. The CDR3 DNA sequence: TGTGCCAGCAGCTTATCATCGCGCTATGGCTACACCTTC. It yields the protein CASSLSSRYGYTF.

V is TRBV29-1 and J is TRBJ1-5; weak D call: TRBD1 (6 bases). The V and J ends lost 4 bases and 3 bases respectively, with 10 bases between them. The CDR3 spans 13 residues. CDR1 SQVTM and CDR2 ANQGSEA come from the germline V gene. The CDR3 DNA follows: TGCAGCGTTGCTGGACAGCCCAATCAGCCCCAGCATTTT. Its protein is CSVAGQPNQPQHF.

V gene TRBV12-3 or TRBV12-4 combines with J gene TRBJ1-1; a possible D gene is TRBD1 (5 bases). V lost 8 bases and J 1 base, leaving 11 bases between the germline ends. The CDR3 has 13 residues. The CDR3 DNA sequence: TGTGCCAGCTCAGCACAGGCGAACACTGAAGCTTTCTTT. It yields the protein CASSAQANTEAFF.

DNA of the CDR3: TGTGCCAGCAGCTTGGATTACCGGGGGATGGGCTACGAGCAGTACTTC. It yields the protein CASSLDYRGMGYEQYF. The chain recombines TRBV5-5 with TRBJ2-7; tentative D call: TRBD2 (6 bases). Trimming removed 0 bases from V and 3 bases from J, with 16 bases in between. The CDR3 has 16 amino acids. Germline V lookup: CDR1 SGHKS, CDR2 YYEKEE (reference sequence).